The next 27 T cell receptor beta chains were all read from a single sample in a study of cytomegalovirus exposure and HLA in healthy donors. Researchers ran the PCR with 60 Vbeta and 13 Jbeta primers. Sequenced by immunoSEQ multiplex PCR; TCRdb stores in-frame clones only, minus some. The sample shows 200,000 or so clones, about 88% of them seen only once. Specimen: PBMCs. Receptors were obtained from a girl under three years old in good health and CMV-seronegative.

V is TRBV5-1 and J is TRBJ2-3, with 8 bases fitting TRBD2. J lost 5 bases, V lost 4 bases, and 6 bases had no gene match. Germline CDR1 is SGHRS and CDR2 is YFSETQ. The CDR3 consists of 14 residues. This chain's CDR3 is CASSHGGAVDTQYF. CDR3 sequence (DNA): TGCGCCAGCAGCCACGGGGGGGCCGTAGATACGCAGTATTTT.

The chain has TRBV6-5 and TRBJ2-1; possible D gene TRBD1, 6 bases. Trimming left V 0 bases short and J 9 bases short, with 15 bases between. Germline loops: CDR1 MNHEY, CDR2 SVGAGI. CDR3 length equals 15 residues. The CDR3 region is CASSYSSLGGSEQFF. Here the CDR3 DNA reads TGTGCCAGCAGTTACTCGTCTCTAGGGGGTAGTGAGCAGTTCTTC.

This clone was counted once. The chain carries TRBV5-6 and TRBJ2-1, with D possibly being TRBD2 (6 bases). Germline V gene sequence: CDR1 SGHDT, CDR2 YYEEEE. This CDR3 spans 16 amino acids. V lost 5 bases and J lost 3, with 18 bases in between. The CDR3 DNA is TGTGCCAGCAGAAACGGGATGCGGGGTATCTACAATGAGCAGTTCTTC. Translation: CASRNGMRGIYNEQFF.

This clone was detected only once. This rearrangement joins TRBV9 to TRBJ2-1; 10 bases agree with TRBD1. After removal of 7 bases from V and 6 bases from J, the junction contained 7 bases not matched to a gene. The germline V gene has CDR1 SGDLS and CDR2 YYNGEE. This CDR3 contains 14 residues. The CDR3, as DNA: TGTGCCAGCGTCGACAGGGGGCGCTCCAATGAGCAGTTCTTC. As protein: CASVDRGRSNEQFF.

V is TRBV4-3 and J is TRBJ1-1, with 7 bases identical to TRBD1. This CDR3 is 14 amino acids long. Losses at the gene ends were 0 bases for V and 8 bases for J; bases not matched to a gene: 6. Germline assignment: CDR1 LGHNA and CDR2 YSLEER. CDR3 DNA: TGCGCCAGCAGCCAAGAAGGGGGCCCGATCGAAGCTTTCTTT. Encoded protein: CASSQEGGPIEAFF.

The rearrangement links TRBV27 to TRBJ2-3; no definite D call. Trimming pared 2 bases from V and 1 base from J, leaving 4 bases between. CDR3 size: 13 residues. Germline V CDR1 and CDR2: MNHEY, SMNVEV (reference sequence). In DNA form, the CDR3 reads TGTGCCAGCAGTTTAGCGGGCACAGATACGCAGTATTTT. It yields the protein CASSLAGTDTQYF.

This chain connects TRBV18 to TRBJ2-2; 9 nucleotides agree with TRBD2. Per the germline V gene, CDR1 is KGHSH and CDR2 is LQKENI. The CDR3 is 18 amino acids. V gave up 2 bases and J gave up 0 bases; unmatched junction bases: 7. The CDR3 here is CASSPMGLASPNTGELFF. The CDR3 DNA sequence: TGTGCCAGCTCACCAATGGGACTAGCAAGTCCGAACACCGGGGAGCTGTTTTTT. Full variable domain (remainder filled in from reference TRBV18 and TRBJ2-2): NAGVMQNPRHLVRRRGQEARLRCSPMKGHSHVYWYRQLPEEGLKFMVYLQKENIIDESGMPKERFSAEFPKEGPSILRIQQVVRGDSAAYFCASSPMGLASPNTGELFFGEGSRLTVL.

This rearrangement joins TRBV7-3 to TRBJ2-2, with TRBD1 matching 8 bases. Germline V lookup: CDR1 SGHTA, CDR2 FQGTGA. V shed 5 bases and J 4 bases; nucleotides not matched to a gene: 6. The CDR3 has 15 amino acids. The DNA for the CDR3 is TGTGCCAGCAGCCAGGACAGGGCTGGCACCGGGGAGCTGTTTTTT. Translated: CASSQDRAGTGELFF.

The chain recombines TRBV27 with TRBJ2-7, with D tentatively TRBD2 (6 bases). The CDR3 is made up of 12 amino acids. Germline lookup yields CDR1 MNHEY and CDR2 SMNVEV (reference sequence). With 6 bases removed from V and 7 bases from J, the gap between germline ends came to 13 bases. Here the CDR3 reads CASSGGVGEQYF. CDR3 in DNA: TGTGCCAGCAGCGGGGGAGTTGGGGAGCAGTACTTC.

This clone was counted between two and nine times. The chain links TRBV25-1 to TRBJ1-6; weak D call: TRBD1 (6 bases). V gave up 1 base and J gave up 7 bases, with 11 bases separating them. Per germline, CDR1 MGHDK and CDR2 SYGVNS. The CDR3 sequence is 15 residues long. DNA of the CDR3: TGTGCCAGCAGTGAATCAGGGGCGAAAAATTCACCCCTCCACTTT. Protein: CASSESGAKNSPLHF.

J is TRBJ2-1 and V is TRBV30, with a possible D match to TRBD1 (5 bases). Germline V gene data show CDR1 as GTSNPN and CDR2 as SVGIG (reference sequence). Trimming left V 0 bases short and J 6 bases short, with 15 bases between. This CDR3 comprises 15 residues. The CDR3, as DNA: TGTGCCTGGAGTGTATACAAAGGGGTCATCAATGAGCAGTTCTTC. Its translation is CAWSVYKGVINEQFF.

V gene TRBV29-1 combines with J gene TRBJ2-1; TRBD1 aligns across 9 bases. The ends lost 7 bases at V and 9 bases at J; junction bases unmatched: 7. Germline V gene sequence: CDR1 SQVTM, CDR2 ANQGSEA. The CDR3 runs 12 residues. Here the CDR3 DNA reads TGCAGCGCCGGCTACAGGGGGCGTGAGCAGTTCTTC. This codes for CSAGYRGREQFF.

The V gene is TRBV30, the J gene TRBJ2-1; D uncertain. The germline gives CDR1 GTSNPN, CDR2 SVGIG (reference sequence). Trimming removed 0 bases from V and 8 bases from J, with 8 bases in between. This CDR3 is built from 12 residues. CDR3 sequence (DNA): TGTGCCTGGAGTGTTAATCGGGATGAGCAGTTCTTC. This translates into CAWSVNRDEQFF.

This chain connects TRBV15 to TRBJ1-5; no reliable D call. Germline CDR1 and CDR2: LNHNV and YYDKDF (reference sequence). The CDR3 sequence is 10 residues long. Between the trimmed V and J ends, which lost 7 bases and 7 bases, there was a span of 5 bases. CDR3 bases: TGTGCCACCACTTTACAGCCCCAGCATTTT. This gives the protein CATTLQPQHF.

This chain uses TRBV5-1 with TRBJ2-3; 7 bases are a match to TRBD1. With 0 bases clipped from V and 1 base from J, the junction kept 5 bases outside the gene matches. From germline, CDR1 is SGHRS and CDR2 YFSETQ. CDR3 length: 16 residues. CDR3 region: CASSLGRGLGTDTQYF. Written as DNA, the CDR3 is TGCGCCAGCAGCTTGGGTAGGGGGCTTGGCACAGATACGCAGTATTTT.

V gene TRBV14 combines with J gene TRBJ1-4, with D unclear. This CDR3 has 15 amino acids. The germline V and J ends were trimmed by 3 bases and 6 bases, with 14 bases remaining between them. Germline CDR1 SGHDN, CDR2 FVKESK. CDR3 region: CASSQEETEYEKLFF. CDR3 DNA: TGTGCCAGCAGCCAGGAGGAAACGGAATATGAAAAACTGTTTTTT.

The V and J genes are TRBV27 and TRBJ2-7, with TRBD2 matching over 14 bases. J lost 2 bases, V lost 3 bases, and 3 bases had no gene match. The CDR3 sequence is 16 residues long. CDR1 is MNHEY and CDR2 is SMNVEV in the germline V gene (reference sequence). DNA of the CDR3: TGTGCCAGCAGTTTGACTAGCGGGGGGGGTCCCTACGAGCAGTACTTC. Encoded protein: CASSLTSGGGPYEQYF.

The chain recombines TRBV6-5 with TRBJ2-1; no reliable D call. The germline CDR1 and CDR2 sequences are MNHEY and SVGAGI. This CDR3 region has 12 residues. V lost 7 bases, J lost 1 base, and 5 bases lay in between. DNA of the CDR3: TGTGCCAGCACCGCGTCCTACAATGAGCAGTTCTTC. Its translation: CASTASYNEQFF.

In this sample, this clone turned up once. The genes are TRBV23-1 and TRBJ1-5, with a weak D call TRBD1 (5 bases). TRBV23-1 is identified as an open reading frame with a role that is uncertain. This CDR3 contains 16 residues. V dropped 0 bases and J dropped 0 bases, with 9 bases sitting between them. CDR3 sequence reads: CASSQSEGYSNQPQHF. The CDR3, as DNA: TGCGCCAGCAGTCAATCGGAGGGGTATAGCAATCAGCCCCAGCATTTT.

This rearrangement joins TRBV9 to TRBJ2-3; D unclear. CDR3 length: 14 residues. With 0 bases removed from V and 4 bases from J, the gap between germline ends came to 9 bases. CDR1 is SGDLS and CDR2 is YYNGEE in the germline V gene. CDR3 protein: CASSVAAGPDTQYF. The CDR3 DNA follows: TGTGCCAGCAGCGTAGCTGCAGGTCCAGATACGCAGTATTTT.

The CDR3 sequence is CASSRDRDTEAFF. The CDR3 DNA is TGCGCCAGCAGTCGGGACAGGGACACTGAAGCTTTCTTT. J is TRBJ1-1 and V is TRBV10-1, with TRBD1 matching over 9 bases. V was pared by 5 bases and J by 3 bases, with 1 base of the junction left unmatched. The CDR3 runs to 13 residues. CDR1 and CDR2 (germline): WNHNN, SYGVQD (reference sequence).

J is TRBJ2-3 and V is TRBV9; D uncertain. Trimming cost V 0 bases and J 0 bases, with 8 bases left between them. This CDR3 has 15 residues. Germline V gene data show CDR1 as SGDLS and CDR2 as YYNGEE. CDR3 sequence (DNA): TGTGCCAGCAGCGTAGGGCAGTCAAGCACAGATACGCAGTATTTT. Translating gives CASSVGQSSTDTQYF.

CDR3 sequence (DNA): TGTGCCAGCAGGGCAGGGGCTGACACTGAAGCTTTCTTT. It encodes CASRAGADTEAFF. This chain links TRBV6-1 with TRBJ1-1, with D perhaps TRBD1 (6 bases). Germline V gene sequence: CDR1 MNHNS, CDR2 SASEGT. The CDR3 runs to 13 residues. The ends were cut back, 6 bases at V and 3 bases at J, with 11 bases in the middle.

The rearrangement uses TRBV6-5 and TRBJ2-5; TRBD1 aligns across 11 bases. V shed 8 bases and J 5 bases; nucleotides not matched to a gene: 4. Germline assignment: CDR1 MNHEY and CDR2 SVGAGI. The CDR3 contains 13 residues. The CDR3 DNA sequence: TGTGCCAGCCGGACAGGGGGCAAGGAGACCCAGTACTTC. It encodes CASRTGGKETQYF.

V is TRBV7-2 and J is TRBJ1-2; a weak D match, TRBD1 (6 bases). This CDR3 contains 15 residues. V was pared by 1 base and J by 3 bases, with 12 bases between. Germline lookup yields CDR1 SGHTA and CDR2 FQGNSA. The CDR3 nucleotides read TGTGCCAGCAGCTTAGAGGCGACAGGCGACTATGGCTACACCTTC. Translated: CASSLEATGDYGYTF.

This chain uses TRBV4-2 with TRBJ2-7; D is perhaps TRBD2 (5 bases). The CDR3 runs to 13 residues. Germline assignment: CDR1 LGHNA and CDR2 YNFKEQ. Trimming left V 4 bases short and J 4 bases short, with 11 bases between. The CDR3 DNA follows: TGTGCCAGCAGCCCGCGTCGGGGTTACGAGCAGTACTTC. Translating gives CASSPRRGYEQYF.

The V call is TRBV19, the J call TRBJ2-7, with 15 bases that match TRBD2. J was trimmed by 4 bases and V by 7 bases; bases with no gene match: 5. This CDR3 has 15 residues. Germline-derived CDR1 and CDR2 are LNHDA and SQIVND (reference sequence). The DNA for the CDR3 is TGTGCCAGTACAGACGGGACTAGCGGGGGGTACGAGCAGTACTTC. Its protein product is CASTDGTSGGYEQYF.